This section outlines one T cell receptor (beta chain) sequence together with its context. The PCR ran on 60 Vbeta and 13 Jbeta primers. The table came from immunoSEQ multiplex PCR; TCRdb's copy has only in-frame clones and leaves some out. The table for this sample gives 90,000 to 130,000 clones. The data stem from a study of cytomegalovirus exposure and HLA in healthy donors. Trimming left V 6 bases short and J 2 bases short, with 19 bases between. Germline lookup yields CDR1 SGHTA and CDR2 FQGNSA. This CDR3 has 16 residues. This receptor was taken from a man younger than 45 in good health and CMV-seronegative. Sequencing was performed on PBMCs. V gene TRBV7-2 combines with J gene TRBJ2-5; unclear D gene. CDR3 nucleotides: TGTGCCAGCAGTCACATACCAGGCAGCTTACAAGAGACCCAGTACTTC. Translating gives CASSHIPGSLQETQYF. The complete variable domain, with remaining parts taken from reference TRBV7-2 and TRBJ2-5, reads GAGVSQSPSNKVTEKGKDVELRCDPISGHTALYWYRQSLGQGLEFLIYFQGNSAPDKSGLPSDRFSAERTGGSVSTLTIQRTQQEDSAVYLCASSHIPGSLQETQYFGPGTRLLVL.